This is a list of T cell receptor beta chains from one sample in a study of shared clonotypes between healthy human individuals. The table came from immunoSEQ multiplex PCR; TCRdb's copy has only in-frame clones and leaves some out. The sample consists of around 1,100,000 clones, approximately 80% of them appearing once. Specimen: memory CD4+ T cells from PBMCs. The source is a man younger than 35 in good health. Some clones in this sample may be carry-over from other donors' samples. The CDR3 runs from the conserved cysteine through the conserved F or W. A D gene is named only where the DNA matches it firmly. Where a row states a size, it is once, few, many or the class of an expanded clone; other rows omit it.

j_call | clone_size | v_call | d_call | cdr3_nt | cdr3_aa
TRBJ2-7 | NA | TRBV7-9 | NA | TGTGCCAGCAGCTCGGGCTGGCCGGGAGTGGACGAGCAGTACTTC | CASSSGWPGVDEQYF
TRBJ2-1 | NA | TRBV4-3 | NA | TGCGCCAGCAGCCGCGGAAGGTATGAGCAGTTCTTC | CASSRGRYEQFF
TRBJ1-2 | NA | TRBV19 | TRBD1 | TGTGCCAGTAGTACAGGGACAGGGGGTAATGGCTACACCTTC | CASSTGTGGNGYTF
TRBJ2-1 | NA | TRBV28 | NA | TGTGCCAGCAGGGGTCGCGGGGTAAGCTCCTACAATGAGCAGTTCTTC | CASRGRGVSSYNEQFF
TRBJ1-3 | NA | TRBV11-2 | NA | TGTGCCAGCACCCGAGTCGGTGGAAACACCATATATTTT | CASTRVGGNTIYF
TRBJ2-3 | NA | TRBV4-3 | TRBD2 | TGCGCCAGCAGCCAAGGGGCAGGAGGTGCGCTAGCGGGGAACACAGATACGCAGTATTTT | CASSQGAGGALAGNTDTQYF
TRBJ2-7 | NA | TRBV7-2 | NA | TGTGCCAGCAGCTTAGCGCTGCACAGGGACGAGCAGTACTTC | CASSLALHRDEQYF
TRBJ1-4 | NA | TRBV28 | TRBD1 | TGTGCCAGCAGTTACAGGGGAAGTAGCGAAAAACTGTTTTTT | CASSYRGSSEKLFF
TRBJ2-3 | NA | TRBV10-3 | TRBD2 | TGTGCCATCAGTGAGTCCGCGGGAGTCAAAGATACGCAGTATTTT | CAISESAGVKDTQYF
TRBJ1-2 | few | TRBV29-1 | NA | TGCAGCGTTGAGCGCGGAGTTGAGAACTATGGCTACACCTTC | CSVERGVENYGYTF
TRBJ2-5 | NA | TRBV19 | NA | TGTGCCAGTAGGGGAGACCAAGAGACCCAGTACTTC | CASRGDQETQYF
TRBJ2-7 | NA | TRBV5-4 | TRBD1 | TGTGCCAGCAGCGACGGACCGGGACAGGGCGCTTCCTACGAGCAGTACTTC | CASSDGPGQGASYEQYF
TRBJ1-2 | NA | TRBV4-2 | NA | TGTGCCAGCAGCCAAGATCCAAGGGGCAACTATGGCTACACCTTC | CASSQDPRGNYGYTF
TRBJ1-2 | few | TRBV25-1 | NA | TGTGCCAGCACGACTTCCCTCAAGGGGGACTATGGCTACACCTTC | CASTTSLKGDYGYTF
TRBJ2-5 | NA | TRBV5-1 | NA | TGCGCCAGCAGCTTGGTTGAGGAGACCCGGTACTTC | CASSLVEETRYF